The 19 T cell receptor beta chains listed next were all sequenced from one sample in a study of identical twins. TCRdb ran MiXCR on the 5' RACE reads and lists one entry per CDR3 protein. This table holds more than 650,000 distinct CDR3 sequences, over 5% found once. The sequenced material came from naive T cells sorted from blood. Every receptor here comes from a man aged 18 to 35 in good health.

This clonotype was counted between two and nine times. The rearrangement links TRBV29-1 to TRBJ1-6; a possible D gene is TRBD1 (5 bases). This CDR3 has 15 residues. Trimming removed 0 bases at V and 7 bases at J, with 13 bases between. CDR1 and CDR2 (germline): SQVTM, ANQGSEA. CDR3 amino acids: CSVEDPGLPNSPLHF. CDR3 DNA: TGCAGCGTTGAAGACCCGGGACTGCCCAATTCACCCCTCCACTTT.

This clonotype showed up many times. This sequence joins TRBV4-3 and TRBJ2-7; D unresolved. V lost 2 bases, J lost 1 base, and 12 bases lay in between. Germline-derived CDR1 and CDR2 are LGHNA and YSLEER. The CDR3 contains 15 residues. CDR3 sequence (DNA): TGCGCCAGCAGCCAACAGACTGGTGGTTCCTACGAGCAGTACTTC. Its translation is CASSQQTGGSYEQYF.

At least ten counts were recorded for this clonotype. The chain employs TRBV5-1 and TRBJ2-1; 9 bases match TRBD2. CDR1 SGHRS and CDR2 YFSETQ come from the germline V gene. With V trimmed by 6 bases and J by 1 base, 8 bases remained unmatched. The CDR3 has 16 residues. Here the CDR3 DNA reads TGCGCCAGCAAGGACCCAAGCGGGAGGTCCTACAATGAGCAGTTCTTC. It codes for CASKDPSGRSYNEQFF.

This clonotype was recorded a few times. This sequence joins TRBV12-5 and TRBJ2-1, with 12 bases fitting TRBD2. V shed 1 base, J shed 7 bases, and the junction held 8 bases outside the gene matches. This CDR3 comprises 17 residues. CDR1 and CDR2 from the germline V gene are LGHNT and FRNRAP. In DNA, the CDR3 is TGTGCTAGTGGTTTGGGCCATCTAGCGGGAGGGCCGAATGAGCAGTTCTTC. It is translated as CASGLGHLAGGPNEQFF.

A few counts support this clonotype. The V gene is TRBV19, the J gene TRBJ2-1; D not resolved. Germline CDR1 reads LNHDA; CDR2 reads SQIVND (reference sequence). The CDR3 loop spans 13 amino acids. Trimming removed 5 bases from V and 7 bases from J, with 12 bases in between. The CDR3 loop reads CASSASLLNEQFF. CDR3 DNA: TGTGCCAGTAGTGCCTCTCTTTTGAATGAGCAGTTCTTC.

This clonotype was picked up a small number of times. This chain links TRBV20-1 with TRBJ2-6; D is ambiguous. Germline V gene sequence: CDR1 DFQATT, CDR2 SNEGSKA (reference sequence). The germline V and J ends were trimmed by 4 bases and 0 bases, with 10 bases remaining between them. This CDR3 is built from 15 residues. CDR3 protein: CSAIRQDSGANVLTF. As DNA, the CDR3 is TGCAGTGCTATTAGGCAAGACTCTGGGGCCAACGTCCTGACTTTC.

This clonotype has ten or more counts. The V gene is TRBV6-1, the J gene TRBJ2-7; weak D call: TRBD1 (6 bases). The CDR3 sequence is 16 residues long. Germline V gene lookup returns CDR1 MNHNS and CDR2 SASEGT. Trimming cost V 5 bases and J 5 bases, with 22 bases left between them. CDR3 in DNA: TGTGCCAGCAGTAAACCCGGGACAAAGGGGAGCAACGAGCAGTACTTC. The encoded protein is CASSKPGTKGSNEQYF.

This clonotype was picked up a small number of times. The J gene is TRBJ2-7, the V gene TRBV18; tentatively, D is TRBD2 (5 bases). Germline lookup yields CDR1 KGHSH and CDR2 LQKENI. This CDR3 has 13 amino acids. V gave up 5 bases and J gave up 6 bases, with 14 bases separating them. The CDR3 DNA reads TGTGCCAGCTCAGCCCACCAGGAGGCCGAGCAGTACTTC. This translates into CASSAHQEAEQYF.

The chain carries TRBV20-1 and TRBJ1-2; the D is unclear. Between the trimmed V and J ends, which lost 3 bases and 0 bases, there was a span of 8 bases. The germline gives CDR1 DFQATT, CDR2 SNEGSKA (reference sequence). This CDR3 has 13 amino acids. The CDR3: CSARDGPNYGYTF. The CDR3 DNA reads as TGCAGTGCTAGGGACGGCCCTAACTATGGCTACACCTTC.

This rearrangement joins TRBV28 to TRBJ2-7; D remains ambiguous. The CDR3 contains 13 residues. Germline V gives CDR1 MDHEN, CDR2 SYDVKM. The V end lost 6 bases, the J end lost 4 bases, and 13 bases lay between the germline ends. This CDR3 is CASSLPSRYEQYF. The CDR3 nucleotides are TGTGCCAGCAGCTTACCCTCTCGGTACGAGCAGTACTTC.

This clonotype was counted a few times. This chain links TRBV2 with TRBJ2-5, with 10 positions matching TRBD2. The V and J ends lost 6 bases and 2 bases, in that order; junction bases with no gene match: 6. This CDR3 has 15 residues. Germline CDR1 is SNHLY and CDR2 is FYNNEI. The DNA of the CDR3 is TGTGCCAGCAGGGTCCTAGCGGGAGCGCAAGAGACCCAGTACTTC. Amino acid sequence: CASRVLAGAQETQYF.

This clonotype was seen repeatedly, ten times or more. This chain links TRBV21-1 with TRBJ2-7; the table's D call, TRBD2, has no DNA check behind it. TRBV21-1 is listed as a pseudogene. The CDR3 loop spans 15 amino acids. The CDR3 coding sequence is TGTGCCAGCATACCTAGCGGGAGGGCCTTGCACGAGCAGTACGTC. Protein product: CASIPSGRALHEQYV.

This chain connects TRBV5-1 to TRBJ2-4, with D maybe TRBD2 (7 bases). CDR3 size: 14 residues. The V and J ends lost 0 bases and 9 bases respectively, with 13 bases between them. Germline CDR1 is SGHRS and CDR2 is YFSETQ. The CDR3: CASSLEGGDGIQYF. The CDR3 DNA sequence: TGCGCCAGCAGCTTGGAAGGGGGGGATGGCATTCAGTACTTC.

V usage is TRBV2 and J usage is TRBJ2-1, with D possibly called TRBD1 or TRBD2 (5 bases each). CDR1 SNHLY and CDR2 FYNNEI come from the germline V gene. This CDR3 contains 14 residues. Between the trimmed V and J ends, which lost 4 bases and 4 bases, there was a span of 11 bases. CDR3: CASSAGASYNEQFF. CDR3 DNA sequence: TGTGCCAGCAGTGCCGGGGCTAGTTACAATGAGCAGTTCTTC.

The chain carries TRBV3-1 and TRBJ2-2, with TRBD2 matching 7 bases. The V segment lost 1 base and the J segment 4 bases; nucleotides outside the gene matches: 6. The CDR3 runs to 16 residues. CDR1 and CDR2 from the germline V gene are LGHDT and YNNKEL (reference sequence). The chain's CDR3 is CASSQVGGGGTGELFF. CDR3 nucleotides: TGTGCCAGCAGCCAAGTAGGCGGGGGAGGCACCGGGGAGCTGTTTTTT.

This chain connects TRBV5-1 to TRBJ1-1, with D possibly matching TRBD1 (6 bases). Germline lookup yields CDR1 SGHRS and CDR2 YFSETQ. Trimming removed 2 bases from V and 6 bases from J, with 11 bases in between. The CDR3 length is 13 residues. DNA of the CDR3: TGCGCCAGCAGCTTCCAACAGGGCTCTGAAGCTTTCTTT. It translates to CASSFQQGSEAFF.

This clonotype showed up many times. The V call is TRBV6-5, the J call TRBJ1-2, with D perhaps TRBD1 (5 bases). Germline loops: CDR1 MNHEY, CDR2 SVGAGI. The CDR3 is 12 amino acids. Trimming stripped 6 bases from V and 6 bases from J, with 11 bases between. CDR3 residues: CASRQGFNGYTF. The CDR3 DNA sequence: TGTGCCAGCAGGCAGGGTTTCAATGGCTACACCTTC.

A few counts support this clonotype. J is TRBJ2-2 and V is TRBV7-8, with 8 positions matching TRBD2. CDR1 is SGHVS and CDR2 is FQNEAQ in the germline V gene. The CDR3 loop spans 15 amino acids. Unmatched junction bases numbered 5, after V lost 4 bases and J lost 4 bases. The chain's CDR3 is CASSWTSSGTGELFF. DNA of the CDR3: TGTGCCAGCAGCTGGACTAGCTCCGGCACCGGGGAGCTGTTTTTT.

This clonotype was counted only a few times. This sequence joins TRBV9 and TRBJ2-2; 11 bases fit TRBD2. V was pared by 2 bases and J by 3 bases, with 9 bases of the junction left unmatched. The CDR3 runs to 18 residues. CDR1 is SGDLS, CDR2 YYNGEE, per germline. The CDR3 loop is CASSVYPTSGSDTGELFF. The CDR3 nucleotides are TGTGCCAGCAGCGTCTACCCTACTAGCGGGAGTGACACCGGGGAGCTGTTTTTT.